The rows below give T cell receptor beta chains drawn from one sample of a study of OX40 agonist ivuxolimab in advanced cancers. The repertoire was sequenced with immunoSEQ multiplex PCR; TCRdb's copy has only in-frame clones and lacks some. The sample shows approximately 70,000 clones, 86% of them seen only once. The sample in question was CD4+ or CD8+ T cells sorted from blood, obtained in a trial of the OX40 agonist ivuxolimab. The origin of the receptors is an adult with an advanced solid tumor such as melanoma, head and neck, liver or kidney cancer. Each CDR3 is given with its conserved first and last residue. Fields, in order: J gene, D gene, clone size, V gene, CDR3 length, CDR3 DNA, CDR3 protein. The D gene is left open where the match is weak. Size is stated for part of the rows, as once, few or many counts, or as a class when the clone is expanded.

J: TRBJ1-6
D: NA
size: NA
V: TRBV6-5
length: 11
DNA: TGTGCCAGCAGCCCAAAAAGATCCCTCCACTTT
CDR3: CASSPKRSLHF

J: TRBJ1-3
D: NA
size: NA
V: TRBV30
length: 13
DNA: TGTGCCTGGAAGCGGAGCTCTGGAAACACCATATATTTT
CDR3: CAWKRSSGNTIYF

J: TRBJ2-7
D: NA
size: once
V: TRBV2
length: 15
DNA: TGTGCCAGCAGTGAAGTAGAGGGACTTTCCTACGAGCAGTACTTC
CDR3: CASSEVEGLSYEQYF

J: TRBJ2-6
D: TRBD1
size: NA
V: TRBV6-5
length: 14
DNA: TGTGCCAGCAATGACAGGGCTGGGGCCAACGTCCTGACTTTC
CDR3: CASNDRAGANVLTF

J: TRBJ1-6
D: TRBD1
size: NA
V: TRBV7-2
length: 17
DNA: TGTGCCAGCAGTTCAACAGGGGGCCGGGGTATGGGTTCACCCCTCCACTTT
CDR3: CASSSTGGRGMGSPLHF

J: TRBJ2-7
D: TRBD1
size: NA
V: TRBV6-6
length: 16
DNA: TGTGCCAGCAGTTACGGGACAGGGGGCTCCACGTACGAGCAGTACTTC
CDR3: CASSYGTGGSTYEQYF

J: TRBJ2-7
D: NA
size: NA
V: TRBV6-5
length: 15
DNA: TGTGCCAGCAGTTATTCCCCCGGTAGCTCCTACGAGCAGTACTTC
CDR3: CASSYSPGSSYEQYF

J: TRBJ2-2
D: NA
size: NA
V: TRBV7-9
length: 16
DNA: TGTGCCAGCAACCCCTTTGGGGGGGGGCAGGTCGGGGAGCTGTTTTTT
CDR3: CASNPFGGGQVGELFF

J: TRBJ2-7
D: NA
size: NA
V: TRBV27
length: 14
DNA: TGTGCCAGCAGTTTAAGCCGGGCGGGGCACGAGCAGTACTTC
CDR3: CASSLSRAGHEQYF

J: TRBJ2-3
D: TRBD2
size: NA
V: TRBV5-1
length: 16
DNA: TGCGCCAGCAGCTTGGCCATTGGACTAGCGGCAGATACGCAGTATTTT
CDR3: CASSLAIGLAADTQYF

J: TRBJ2-5
D: NA
size: once
V: TRBV7-6
length: 13
DNA: TGTGCCAGCGCTTCGTTATCGGAAGAGACCCAGTACTTC
CDR3: CASASLSEETQYF

J: TRBJ2-1
D: NA
size: once
V: TRBV4-1
length: 17
DNA: TGCGCCAGCAGCCAAGGCTCAGGCCGCTCGCCGTACAATGAGCAGTTCTTC
CDR3: CASSQGSGRSPYNEQFF

J: TRBJ2-7
D: NA
size: NA
V: TRBV29-1
length: 15
DNA: TGCAGCGTTGAAGGGCCGGAGGGGGCTTCCTACGAGCAGTACTTC
CDR3: CSVEGPEGASYEQYF

J: TRBJ2-3
D: NA
size: NA
V: TRBV20-1
length: 11
DNA: TGCAGTGCTAGACTAGAAGATACGCAGTATTTT
CDR3: CSARLEDTQYF

J: TRBJ1-3
D: NA
size: NA
V: TRBV7-6
length: 18
DNA: TGTGCCAGCAGCTTAGAGGGGGGGGCAGCGAGTACTGGAAACACCATATATTTT
CDR3: CASSLEGGAASTGNTIYF

J: TRBJ1-3
D: NA
size: NA
V: TRBV4-3
length: 15
DNA: TGCGCCAGCAGCCAAGAGCCCCGGTGGGGAAACACCATATATTTT
CDR3: CASSQEPRWGNTIYF